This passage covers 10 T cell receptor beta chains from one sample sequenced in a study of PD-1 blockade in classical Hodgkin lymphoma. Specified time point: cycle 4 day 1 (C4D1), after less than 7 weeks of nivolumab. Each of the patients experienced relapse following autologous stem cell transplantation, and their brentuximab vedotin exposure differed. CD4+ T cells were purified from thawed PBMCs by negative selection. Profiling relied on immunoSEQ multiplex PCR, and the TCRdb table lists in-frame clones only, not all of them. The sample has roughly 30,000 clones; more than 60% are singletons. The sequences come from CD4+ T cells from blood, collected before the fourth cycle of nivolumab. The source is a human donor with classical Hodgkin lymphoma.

The chain's CDR3 is CSVDRDWTGRDTEAFF. Written as DNA, the CDR3 is TGCAGCGTTGATAGGGACTGGACAGGGAGGGACACTGAAGCTTTCTTT. This rearrangement joins TRBV29-1 to TRBJ1-1, with 8 nucleotides matching TRBD1. This CDR3 is built from 16 residues. Per germline, CDR1 SQVTM and CDR2 ANQGSEA. Trimming removed 3 bases from V and 3 bases from J; junction bases left unmatched: 12.

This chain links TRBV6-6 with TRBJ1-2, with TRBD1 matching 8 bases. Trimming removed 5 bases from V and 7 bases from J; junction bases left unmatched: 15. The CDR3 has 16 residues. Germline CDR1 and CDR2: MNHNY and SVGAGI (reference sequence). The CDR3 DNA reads TGTGCCAGCAGTCGGACAGGGCTGGTTCCGAGGTCTGGCTACACCTTC. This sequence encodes CASSRTGLVPRSGYTF.

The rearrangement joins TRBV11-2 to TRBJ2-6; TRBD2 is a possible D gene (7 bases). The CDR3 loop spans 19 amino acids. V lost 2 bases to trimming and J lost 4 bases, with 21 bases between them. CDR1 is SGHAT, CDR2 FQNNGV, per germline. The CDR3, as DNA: TGTGCCAGCAGCTTATGGGGGCTAGCGGTCCGTCCCGGGGCCAACGTCCTGACTTTC. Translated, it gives CASSLWGLAVRPGANVLTF.

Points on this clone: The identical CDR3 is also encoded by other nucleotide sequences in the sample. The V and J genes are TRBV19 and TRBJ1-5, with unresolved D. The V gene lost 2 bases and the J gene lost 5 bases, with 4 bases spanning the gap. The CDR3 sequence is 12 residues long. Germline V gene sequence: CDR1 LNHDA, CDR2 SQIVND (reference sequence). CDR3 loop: CASSIRDQPQHF. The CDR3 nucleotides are TGTGCCAGTAGTATAAGGGATCAGCCCCAGCATTTT.

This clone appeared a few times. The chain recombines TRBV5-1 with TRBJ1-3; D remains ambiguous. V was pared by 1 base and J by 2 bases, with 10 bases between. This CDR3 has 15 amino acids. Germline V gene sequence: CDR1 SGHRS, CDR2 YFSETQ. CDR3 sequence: CASSLMPTPGNTIYF. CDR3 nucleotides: TGCGCCAGCAGCTTGATGCCTACTCCTGGAAACACCATATATTTT.

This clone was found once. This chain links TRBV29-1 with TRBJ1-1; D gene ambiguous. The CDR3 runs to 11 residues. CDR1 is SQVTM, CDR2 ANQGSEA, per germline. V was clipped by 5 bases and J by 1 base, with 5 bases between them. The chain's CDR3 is CSVRRNTEAFF. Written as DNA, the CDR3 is TGCAGCGTTAGACGGAACACTGAAGCTTTCTTT.

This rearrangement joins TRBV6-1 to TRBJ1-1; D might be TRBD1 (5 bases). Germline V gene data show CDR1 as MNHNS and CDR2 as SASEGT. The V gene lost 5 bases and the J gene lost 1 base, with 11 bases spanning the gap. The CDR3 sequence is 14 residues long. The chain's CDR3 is CASSLGGKNTEAFF. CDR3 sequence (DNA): TGTGCCAGCAGTTTGGGGGGGAAGAACACTGAAGCTTTCTTT.

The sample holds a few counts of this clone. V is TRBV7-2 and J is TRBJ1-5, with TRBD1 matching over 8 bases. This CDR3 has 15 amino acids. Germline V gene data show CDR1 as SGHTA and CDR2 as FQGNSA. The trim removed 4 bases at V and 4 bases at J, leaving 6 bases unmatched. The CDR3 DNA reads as TGTGCCAGCAGCTCCCAGGGGGCCAGAAATCAGCCCCAGCATTTT. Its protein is CASSSQGARNQPQHF.

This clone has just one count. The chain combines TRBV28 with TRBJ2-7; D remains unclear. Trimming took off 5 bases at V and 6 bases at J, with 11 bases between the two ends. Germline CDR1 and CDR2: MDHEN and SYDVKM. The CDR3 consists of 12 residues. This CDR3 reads CASSLTPVEQYF. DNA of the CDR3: TGTGCCAGCAGTCTCACTCCGGTCGAGCAGTACTTC. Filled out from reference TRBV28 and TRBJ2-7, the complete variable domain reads DVKVTQSSRYLVKRTGEKVFLECVQDMDHENMFWYRQDPGLGLRLIYFSYDVKMKEKGDIPEGYSVSREKKERFSLILESASTNQTSMYLCASSLTPVEQYFGPGTRLTVT.

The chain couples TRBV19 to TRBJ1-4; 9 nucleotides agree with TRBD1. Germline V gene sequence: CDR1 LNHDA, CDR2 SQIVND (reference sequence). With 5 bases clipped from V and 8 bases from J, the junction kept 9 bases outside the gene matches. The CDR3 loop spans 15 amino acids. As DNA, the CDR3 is TGTGCCAGTAGTTTCGGACAGGGGAGGAACGAAAAACTGTTTTTT. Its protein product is CASSFGQGRNEKLFF.